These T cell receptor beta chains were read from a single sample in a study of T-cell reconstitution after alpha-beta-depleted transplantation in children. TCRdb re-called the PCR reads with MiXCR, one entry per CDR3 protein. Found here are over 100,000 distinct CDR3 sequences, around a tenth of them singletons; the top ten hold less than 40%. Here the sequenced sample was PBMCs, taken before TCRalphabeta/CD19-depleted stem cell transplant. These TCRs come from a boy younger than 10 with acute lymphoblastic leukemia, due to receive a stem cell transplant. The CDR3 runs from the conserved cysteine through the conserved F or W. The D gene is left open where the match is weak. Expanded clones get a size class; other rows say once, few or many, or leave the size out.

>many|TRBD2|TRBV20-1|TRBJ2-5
CSARLAGSKETQYF
TGCAGTGCTAGACTAGCGGGATCCAAAGAGACCCAGTACTTC
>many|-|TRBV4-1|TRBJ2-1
CASSQGLGVDEQFF
TGCGCCAGCAGCCAAGGTCTGGGTGTCGATGAGCAGTTCTTC
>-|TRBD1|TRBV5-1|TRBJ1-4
CASSDSGTGNEKLFF
TGCGCCAGCAGCGACTCCGGGACAGGCAATGAAAAACTGTTTTTT
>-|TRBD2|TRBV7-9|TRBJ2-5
CASSSTSGIRTGYF
TGTGCCAGCAGCTCTACTAGCGGGATCCGAACGGGGTACTTC
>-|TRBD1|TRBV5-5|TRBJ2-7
CASSLRTGYEQYF
TGTGCCAGCAGCTTGAGGACAGGGTACGAGCAGTACTTC
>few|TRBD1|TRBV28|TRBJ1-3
CASSPALTGTGNTIYF
TGTGCCAGCAGTCCCGCTCTGACAGGGACTGGAAACACCATATATTTT
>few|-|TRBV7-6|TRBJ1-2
CASSPPEAREPPSYGYTF
TGTGCCAGCAGCCCCCCCGAGGCCAGGGAGCCCCCTTCTTATGGCTACACCTTC
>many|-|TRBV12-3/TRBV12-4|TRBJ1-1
CASSPTGRLNTEAFF
TGTGCCAGCAGTCCCACGGGCCGCCTTAACACTGAAGCTTTCTTT
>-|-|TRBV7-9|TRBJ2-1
CASSPHERSSYNEQFF
TGTGCCAGCAGCCCCCACGAGAGGAGCTCCTACAATGAGCAGTTCTTC
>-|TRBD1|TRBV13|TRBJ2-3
CASSSPGLTGGFTDTQYF
TGTGCCAGCAGCTCTCCGGGTCTGACAGGGGGTTTCACAGATACGCAGTATTTT
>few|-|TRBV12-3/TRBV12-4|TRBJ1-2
CASSFGQRRSYGYTF
TGTGCCAGCAGTTTTGGGCAGAGAAGATCCTATGGCTACACCTTC
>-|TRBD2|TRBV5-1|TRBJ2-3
CASSPTTSGTQYF
TGCGCCAGCAGCCCCACGACTAGCGGTACGCAGTATTTT
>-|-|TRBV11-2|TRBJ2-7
CASSGPQSSYEQYF
TGTGCCAGCAGCGGCCCCCAGAGCTCCTACGAGCAGTACTTC
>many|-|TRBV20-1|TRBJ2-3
CSARVSESTDTQYF
TGCAGTGCTAGAGTCAGCGAAAGCACAGATACGCAGTATTTT
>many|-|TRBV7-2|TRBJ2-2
CASSLGGGDTGELFF
TGTGCCAGCAGCTTAGGAGGCGGAGACACCGGGGAGCTGTTTTTT
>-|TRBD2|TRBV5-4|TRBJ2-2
CASRTSGSRNGELFF
TGTGCCAGCAGGACTAGCGGGAGTAGAAACGGGGAGCTGTTTTTT
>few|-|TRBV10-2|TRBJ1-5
CASSESGGKNQPQHF
TGCGCCAGCAGTGAGTCGGGGGGGAAAAATCAGCCCCAGCATTTT
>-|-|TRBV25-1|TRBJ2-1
CASSTQRGYNEQFF
TGTGCCAGCAGTACCCAACGGGGTTACAATGAGCAGTTCTTC
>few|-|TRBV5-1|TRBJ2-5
CASSQEARSEGTQYF
TGCGCCAGCAGCCAGGAGGCCAGGTCAGAGGGGACCCAGTACTTC
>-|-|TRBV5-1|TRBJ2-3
CASSLAPRDTQYF
TGCGCCAGCAGCTTGGCCCCGCGAGATACGCAGTATTTT
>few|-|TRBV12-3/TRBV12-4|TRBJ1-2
CASSLGGSLGYTF
TGTGCCAGCAGTTTAGGTGGGAGCCTTGGCTACACCTTC
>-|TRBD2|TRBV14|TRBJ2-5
CASSQNGAGGRQETQYF
TGTGCCAGCAGCCAAAATGGGGCGGGAGGCCGCCAGGAGACCCAGTACTTC
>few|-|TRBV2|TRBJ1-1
CASSPKAGGTEAFF
TGTGCCAGCAGCCCAAAGGCGGGGGGTACTGAAGCTTTCTTT
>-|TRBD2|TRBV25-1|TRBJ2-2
CASSDPVLARNTGELFF
TGTGCCAGCAGTGACCCCGTACTAGCGAGAAACACCGGGGAGCTGTTTTTT
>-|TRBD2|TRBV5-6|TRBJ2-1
CASSFGLAGEVEQFF
TGTGCCAGCAGCTTTGGACTAGCGGGAGAGGTTGAGCAGTTCTTC
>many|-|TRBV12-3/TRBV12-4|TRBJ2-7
CASSSQDRDEQYF
TGTGCCAGCAGTTCCCAGGACAGAGACGAGCAGTACTTC
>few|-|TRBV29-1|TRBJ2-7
CSVEGGTGNSYEQYF
TGCAGCGTTGAAGGGGGGACGGGGAATTCCTACGAGCAGTACTTC
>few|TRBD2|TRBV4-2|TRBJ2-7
CASSQAGLAEPYEQYF
TGTGCCAGCAGCCAAGCAGGACTAGCGGAACCCTACGAGCAGTACTTC